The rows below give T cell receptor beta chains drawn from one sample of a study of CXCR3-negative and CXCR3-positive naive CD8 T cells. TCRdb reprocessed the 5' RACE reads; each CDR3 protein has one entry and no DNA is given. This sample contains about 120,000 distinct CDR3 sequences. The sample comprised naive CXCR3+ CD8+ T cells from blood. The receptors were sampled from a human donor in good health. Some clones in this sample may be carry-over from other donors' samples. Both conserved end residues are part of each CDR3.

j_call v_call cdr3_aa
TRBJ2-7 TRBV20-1 CSARIAGNYEQYF
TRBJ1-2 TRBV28 CASSPGWTGNGYTF
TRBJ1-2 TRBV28 CASSFLLNRVGHGYTF
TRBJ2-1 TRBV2 CASSGRFKGYNEQFF
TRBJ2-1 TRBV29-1 CSVEGQSNEQFF
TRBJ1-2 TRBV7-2 CASSSQTDPGYTF
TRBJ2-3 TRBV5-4 CASSLVGRYSTDTQYF
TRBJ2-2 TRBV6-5 CASRTVPGELFF
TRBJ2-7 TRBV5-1 CASSLDQGGSYEQYF
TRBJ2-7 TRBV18 CASSGDRGPYEQYF
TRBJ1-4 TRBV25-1 CASRPPVNEKLFF
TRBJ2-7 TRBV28 CASSLSRDSSYEQYF
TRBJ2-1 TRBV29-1 CSASGLAGGPPGDEQFF
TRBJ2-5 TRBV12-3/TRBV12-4 CASSQYQDGTQYF
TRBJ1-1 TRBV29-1 CSAIGRGLEAFF